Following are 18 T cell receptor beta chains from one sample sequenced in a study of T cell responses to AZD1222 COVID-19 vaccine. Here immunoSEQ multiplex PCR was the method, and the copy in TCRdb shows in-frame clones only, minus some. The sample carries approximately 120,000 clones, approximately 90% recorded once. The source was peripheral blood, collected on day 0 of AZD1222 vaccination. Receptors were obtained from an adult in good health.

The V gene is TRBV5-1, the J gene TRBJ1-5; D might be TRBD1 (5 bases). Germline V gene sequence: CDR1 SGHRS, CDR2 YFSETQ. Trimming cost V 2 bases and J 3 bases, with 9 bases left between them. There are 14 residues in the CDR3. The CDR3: CASSLDSVNQPQHF. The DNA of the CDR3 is TGCGCCAGCAGCTTAGACAGTGTCAATCAGCCCCAGCATTTT.

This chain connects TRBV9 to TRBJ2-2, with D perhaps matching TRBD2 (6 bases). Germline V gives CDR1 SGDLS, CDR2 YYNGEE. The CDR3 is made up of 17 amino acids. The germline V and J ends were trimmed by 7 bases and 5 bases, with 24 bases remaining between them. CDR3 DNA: TGTGCCAGCCCACCTAGGCGAAGCGGGCGTCGGACCGGGGAGCTGTTTTTT. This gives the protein CASPPRRSGRRTGELFF.

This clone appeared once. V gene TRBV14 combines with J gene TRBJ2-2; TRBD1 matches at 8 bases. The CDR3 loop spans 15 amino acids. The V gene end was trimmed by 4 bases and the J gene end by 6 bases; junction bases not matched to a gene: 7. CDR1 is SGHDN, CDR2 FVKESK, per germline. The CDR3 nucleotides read TGTGCCAGCAGCCTTCGACAGGGGAGGTCCGGGGAGCTGTTTTTT. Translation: CASSLRQGRSGELFF.

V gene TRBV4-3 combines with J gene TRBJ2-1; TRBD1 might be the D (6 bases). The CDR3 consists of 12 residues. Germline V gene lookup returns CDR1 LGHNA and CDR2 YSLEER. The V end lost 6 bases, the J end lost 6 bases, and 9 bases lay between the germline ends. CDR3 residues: CASRDSGNEQFF. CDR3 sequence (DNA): TGCGCCAGCAGGGACAGCGGCAATGAGCAGTTCTTC.

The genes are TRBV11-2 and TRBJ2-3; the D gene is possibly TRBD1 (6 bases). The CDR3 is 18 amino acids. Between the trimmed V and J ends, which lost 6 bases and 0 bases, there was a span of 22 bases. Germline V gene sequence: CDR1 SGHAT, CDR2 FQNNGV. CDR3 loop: CASSSKGDPLFSTDTQYF. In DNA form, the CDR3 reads TGTGCCAGCAGTTCCAAGGGGGATCCACTTTTTAGCACAGATACGCAGTATTTT.

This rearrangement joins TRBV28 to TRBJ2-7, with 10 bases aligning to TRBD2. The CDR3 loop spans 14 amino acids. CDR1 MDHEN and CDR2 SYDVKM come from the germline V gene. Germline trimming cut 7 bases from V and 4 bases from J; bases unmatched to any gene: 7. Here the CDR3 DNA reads TGTGCCAGCAACCCTAGCGGGAGCCTGTACGAGCAGTACTTC. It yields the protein CASNPSGSLYEQYF.

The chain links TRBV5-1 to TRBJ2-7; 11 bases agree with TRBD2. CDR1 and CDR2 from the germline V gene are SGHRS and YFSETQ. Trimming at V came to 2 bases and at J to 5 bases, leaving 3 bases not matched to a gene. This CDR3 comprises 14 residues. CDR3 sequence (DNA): TGCGCCAGCAGCTTAACTAGCGGGAGCAACGAGCAGTACTTC. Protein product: CASSLTSGSNEQYF. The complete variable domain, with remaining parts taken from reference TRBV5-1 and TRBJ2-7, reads KAGVTQTPRYLIKTRGQQVTLSCSPISGHRSVSWYQQTPGQGLQFLFEYFSETQRNKGNFPGRFSGRQFSNSRSEMNVSTLELGDSALYLCASSLTSGSNEQYFGPGTRLTVT.

For the CDR3, the DNA is TGCGCCAGCAGTCAATTAATCCATTCCGGGGCCTACAATGAGCAGTTCTTC. Amino acids: CASSQLIHSGAYNEQFF. This chain connects TRBV23-1 to TRBJ2-1; a possible D gene is TRBD2 (5 bases). TRBV23-1 is filed as an ORF, its function uncertain. Trimming removed 1 base at V and 2 bases at J, with 15 bases between. This CDR3 comprises 17 residues.

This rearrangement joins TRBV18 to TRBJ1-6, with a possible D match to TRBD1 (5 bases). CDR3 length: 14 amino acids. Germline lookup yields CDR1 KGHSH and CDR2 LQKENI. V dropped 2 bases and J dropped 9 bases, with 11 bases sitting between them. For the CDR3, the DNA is TGTGCCAGCTCACCAATGGGGCAGGGTTCACCCCTCCACTTT. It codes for CASSPMGQGSPLHF.

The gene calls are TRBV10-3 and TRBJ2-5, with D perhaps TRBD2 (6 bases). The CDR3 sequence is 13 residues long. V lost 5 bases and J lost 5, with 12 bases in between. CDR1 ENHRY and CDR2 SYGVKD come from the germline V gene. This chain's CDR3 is CAISRDLTETQYF. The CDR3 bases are TGTGCCATCAGTAGGGACTTGACCGAGACCCAGTACTTC.

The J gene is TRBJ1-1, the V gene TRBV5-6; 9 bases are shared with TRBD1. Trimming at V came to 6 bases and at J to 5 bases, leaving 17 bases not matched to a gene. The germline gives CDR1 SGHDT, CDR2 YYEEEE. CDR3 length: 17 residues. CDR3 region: CASNRWWARQGGTEAFF. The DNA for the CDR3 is TGTGCCAGCAACAGGTGGTGGGCTAGACAGGGGGGAACTGAAGCTTTCTTT.

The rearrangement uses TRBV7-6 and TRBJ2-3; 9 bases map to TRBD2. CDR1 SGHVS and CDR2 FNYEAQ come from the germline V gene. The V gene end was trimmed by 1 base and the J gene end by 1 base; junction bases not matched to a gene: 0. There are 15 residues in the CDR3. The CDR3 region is CASSLVAGGTDTQYF. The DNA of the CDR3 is TGTGCCAGCAGCTTAGTAGCGGGAGGCACAGATACGCAGTATTTT. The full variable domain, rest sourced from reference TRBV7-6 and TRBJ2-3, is GAGVSQSPRYKVTKRGQDVALRCDPISGHVSLYWYRQALGQGPEFLTYFNYEAQQDKSGLPNDRFSAERPEGSISTLTIQRTEQRDSAMYRCASSLVAGGTDTQYFGPGTRLTVL.

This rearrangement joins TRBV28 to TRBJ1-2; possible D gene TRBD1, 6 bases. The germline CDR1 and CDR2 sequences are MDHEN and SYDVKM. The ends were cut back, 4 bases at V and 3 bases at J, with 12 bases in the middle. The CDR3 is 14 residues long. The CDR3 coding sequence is TGTGCCAGCAGTTGGAGGGGGTACGACTATGGCTACACCTTC. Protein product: CASSWRGYDYGYTF.

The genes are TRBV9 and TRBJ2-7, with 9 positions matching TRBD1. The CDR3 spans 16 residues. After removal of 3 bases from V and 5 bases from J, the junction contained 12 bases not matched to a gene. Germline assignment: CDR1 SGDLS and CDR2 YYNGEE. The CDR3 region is CASSAQGGTGTHEQYF. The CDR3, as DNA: TGTGCCAGCAGCGCTCAGGGGGGGACAGGGACGCACGAGCAGTACTTC.

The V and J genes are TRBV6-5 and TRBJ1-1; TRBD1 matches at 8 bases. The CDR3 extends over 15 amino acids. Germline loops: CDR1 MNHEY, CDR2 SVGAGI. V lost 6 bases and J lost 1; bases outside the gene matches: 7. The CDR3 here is CASRIDRGGNTEAFF. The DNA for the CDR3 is TGTGCCAGCAGGATCGACAGGGGTGGGAACACTGAAGCTTTCTTT.

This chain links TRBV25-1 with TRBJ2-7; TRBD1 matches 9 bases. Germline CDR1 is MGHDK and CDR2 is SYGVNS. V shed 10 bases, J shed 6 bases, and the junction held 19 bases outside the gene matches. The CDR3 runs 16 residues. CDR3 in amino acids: CATPNGTGKVFREQYF. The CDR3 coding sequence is TGTGCCACCCCCAACGGGACAGGGAAGGTTTTTCGCGAGCAGTACTTC.

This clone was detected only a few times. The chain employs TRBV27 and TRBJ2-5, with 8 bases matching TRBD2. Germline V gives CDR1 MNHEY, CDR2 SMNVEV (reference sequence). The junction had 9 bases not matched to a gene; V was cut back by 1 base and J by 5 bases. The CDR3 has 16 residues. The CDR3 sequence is CASSLYGTPGGETQYF. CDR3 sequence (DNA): TGTGCCAGCAGTTTATACGGGACGCCGGGGGGGGAGACCCAGTACTTC.

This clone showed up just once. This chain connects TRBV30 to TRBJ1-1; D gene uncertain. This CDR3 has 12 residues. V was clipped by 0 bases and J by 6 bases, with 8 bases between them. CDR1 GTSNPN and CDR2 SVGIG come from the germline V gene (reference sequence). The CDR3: CAWSVEGAEAFF. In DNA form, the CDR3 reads TGTGCCTGGAGTGTCGAGGGAGCTGAAGCTTTCTTT.